A selection of T cell receptor beta chains follows, all from one sample in a study of T cells in Graves' hyperthyroidism and ophthalmopathy. TCRdb re-analysed the multiplex PCR reads in MiXCR, keeping a single row per CDR3 protein. In the table there are about 700,000 distinct CDR3 sequences, approximately 14% of which are singletons. Material: blood. The receptors originated from a young woman with Graves' hyperthyroidism. CDR3s include the opening cysteine and the closing phenylalanine or tryptophan. D genes are given only for firm matches. Some rows have no size entry. The others give once, few or many, or a class for an expanded clone.

>TRBJ1-3|TRBV28|NA|NA
CASSQPKKGRNTIYF
TGTGCCAGCAGTCAACCCAAGAAGGGTCGAAACACCATATATTTT
>TRBJ2-7|TRBV7-9|NA|NA
CASSPSGFYEQYF
TGTGCCAGCAGCCCATCAGGTTTCTACGAGCAGTACTTC
>TRBJ2-1|TRBV11-3|TRBD2|many
CASSATLLLGEGNYNEQFF
TGTGCCAGCAGCGCCACTCTCTTACTGGGGGAGGGCAACTACAATGAGCAGTTCTTC
>TRBJ1-2|TRBV6-2/TRBV6-3|NA|many
CASSNRTLGGYTF
TGTGCCAGCAGCAATCGGACGTTAGGTGGCTACACCTTC
>TRBJ1-2|TRBV10-1|NA|NA
CASRDVYGYTF
TGCGCCAGCAGGGATGTCTATGGCTACACCTTC
>TRBJ1-1|TRBV29-1|NA|many
CSAFQNTEAFF
TGCAGCGCCTTTCAGAACACTGAAGCTTTCTTT
>TRBJ2-3|TRBV20-1|NA|many
CSASGGIITDTQYF
TGCAGTGCTAGTGGGGGGATTATCACAGATACGCAGTATTTT
>TRBJ2-2|TRBV2|NA|many
CASSENGQGGELFF
TGTGCCAGCAGTGAAAATGGACAAGGTGGGGAGCTGTTTTTT
>TRBJ2-3|TRBV12-3/TRBV12-4|NA|NA
CASSRVGSPSTDTQYF
TGTGCCAGCAGCCGGGTGGGCAGCCCGTCCACAGATACGCAGTATTTT
>TRBJ2-1|TRBV28|NA|few
CASTQGTRAYNEQFF
TGTGCCAGCACTCAGGGTACGCGGGCCTACAATGAGCAGTTCTTC
>TRBJ2-7|TRBV5-1|NA|NA
CASSSLDYEQYF
TGCGCCAGCAGCTCTCTCGACTACGAGCAGTACTTC
>TRBJ2-5|TRBV7-6|NA|NA
CASSLGNRPWIETQYF
TGTGCCAGCAGCTTAGGGAACCGGCCTTGGATAGAGACCCAGTACTTC
>TRBJ1-5|TRBV2|TRBD1|many
CASRRDRGRNQPQHF
TGTGCCAGCAGACGGGACAGGGGGCGCAATCAGCCCCAGCATTTT
>TRBJ2-1|TRBV18|TRBD2|NA
CASSPGEGYNEQSF
TGTGCCAGCTCACCAGGGGAGGGCTACAATGAGCAGTCCTTC
>TRBJ1-3|TRBV6-6|TRBD1|NA
CASSYSGQRSGNTIYF
TGTGCCAGCAGTTACTCGGGACAGCGCTCTGGAAACACCATATATTTT
>TRBJ2-3|TRBV24-1|NA|few
CATAAKGTDTQYF
TGTGCCACCGCTGCAAAGGGAACAGATACGCAGTATTTT
>TRBJ2-2|TRBV7-6|NA|NA
CASSNTGGITGELFF
TGTGCCAGCAGCAACACAGGTGGCATCACCGGGGAGCTGTTTTTT
>TRBJ1-6|TRBV18|NA|few
CASSPPVQSSYNSPLHF
TGTGCCAGCTCACCACCGGTCCAGAGCTCCTATAATTCACCCCTCCACTTT
>TRBJ2-1|TRBV7-9|TRBD2|few
CASSSQTSLGANEQFF
TGTGCCAGCAGCTCCCAGACTAGCCTGGGCGCAAATGAGCAGTTCTTC
>TRBJ1-1|TRBV24-1|NA|many
CATSDSEGGRFEAFF
TGTGCCACCAGTGACTCGGAAGGGGGTCGCTTCGAAGCTTTCTTT
>TRBJ2-1|TRBV5-1|TRBD2|many
CASSSETSVPSSYNEQFF
TGCGCCAGCAGCTCTGAGACTAGCGTCCCAAGCTCCTACAATGAGCAGTTCTTC
>TRBJ1-4|TRBV20-1|TRBD1|many
CSAWTGGGEKLFF
TGCAGTGCGTGGACAGGCGGGGGTGAAAAACTGTTTTTT
>TRBJ2-1|TRBV7-9|TRBD2|few
CASTHEPGAGGTEQFF
TGTGCCAGCACCCACGAACCGGGAGCGGGAGGTACTGAGCAGTTCTTC
>TRBJ1-5|TRBV13|NA|many
CASSLGRPTNQPQHF
TGTGCCAGCAGCCTCGGACGCCCGACGAATCAGCCCCAGCATTTT
>TRBJ1-5|TRBV2|TRBD1|NA
CASSRQGRRQPQHF
TGTGCCAGCAGTCGACAGGGTAGACGGCAGCCCCAGCATTTT
>TRBJ1-2|TRBV28|NA|many
CASSFGRYGYTF
TGTGCCAGCAGTTTTGGTCGTTATGGCTACACCTTC
>TRBJ2-5|TRBV7-2|TRBD2|NA
CASSIQAGEGRETQYF
TGTGCCAGCAGCATTCAAGCGGGAGAGGGGAGGGAGACCCAGTACTTC
>TRBJ1-2|TRBV28|NA|NA
CASSFSGAGGYTF
TGTGCCAGCAGTTTTTCCGGGGCAGGGGGCTACACCTTC
>TRBJ2-2|TRBV29-1|TRBD2|NA
CSVAGTSGRVGAGELFF
TGCAGCGTTGCTGGGACTAGCGGGAGGGTCGGCGCCGGGGAGCTGTTTTTT
>TRBJ2-5|TRBV28|TRBD2|NA
CASSSGGGIETQYF
TGTGCCAGCAGTAGCGGGGGGGGGATAGAGACCCAGTACTTC
>TRBJ2-7|TRBV11-2|TRBD1|many
CASTRPGQGGRQYF
TGTGCCAGCACACGGCCGGGACAGGGGGGACGGCAGTACTTC
>TRBJ2-7|TRBV29-1|NA|few
CSVASGRNYEQYF
TGCAGCGTTGCGTCAGGGAGAAACTACGAGCAGTACTTC
>TRBJ1-5|TRBV11-2|TRBD1|NA
CASSPAMTGMESNQPQHF
TGTGCCAGCAGTCCCGCAATGACAGGGATGGAGAGCAATCAGCCCCAGCATTTT
>TRBJ2-7|TRBV6-1|TRBD1|many
CASTWTGSSGTSEQYF
TGTGCCAGCACTTGGACAGGGAGCTCGGGCACGAGCGAGCAGTACTTC
>TRBJ2-5|TRBV19|TRBD2|NA
CVSSRRGLAGAKQETQYF
TGTGTCAGTAGCCGACGGGGACTAGCGGGAGCAAAACAAGAGACCCAGTACTTC
>TRBJ1-2|TRBV7-9|NA|many
CASSSQAAFGTSPNGYTF
TGTGCCAGCAGCTCCCAGGCCGCCTTCGGGACGAGCCCTAACGGCTACACCTTC
>TRBJ1-2|TRBV10-3|NA|few
CAHQMDTYYGYTF
TGTGCGCATCAAATGGACACTTACTATGGCTACACCTTC
>TRBJ2-6|TRBV4-3|TRBD1|NA
CASSQDPAGGLSGANVLTF
TGCGCCAGCAGCCAAGACCCGGCAGGGGGCCTCTCTGGGGCCAACGTCCTGACTTTC
>TRBJ2-2|TRBV27|TRBD2|NA
CANSSGLAGGRTGELFF
TGTGCCAACAGTTCGGGACTAGCGGGAGGCCGCACCGGGGAGCTGTTTTTT
>TRBJ2-3|TRBV28|TRBD2|many
CASSRRAGGGTDTQYF
TGTGCCAGCAGTAGACGAGCGGGAGGGGGCACAGATACGCAGTATTTT
>TRBJ2-7|TRBV19|NA|NA
CASSITAVHEQYF
TGTGCCAGTAGTATAACGGCGGTCCACGAGCAGTACTTC
>TRBJ2-5|TRBV11-2|TRBD2|many
CASRPSLAGVRETQYF
TGTGCCAGCCGACCCTCCCTAGCGGGAGTAAGGGAGACCCAGTACTTC
>TRBJ2-7|TRBV11-2|TRBD2|many
CASSSKILAGTPYEQYF
TGTGCCAGCAGCTCGAAAATACTAGCGGGGACTCCATACGAGCAGTACTTC
>TRBJ1-1|TRBV20-1|NA|many
CSASQGASAEAFF
TGCAGTGCTAGCCAAGGGGCTAGCGCTGAAGCTTTCTTT
>TRBJ1-1|TRBV11-1|NA|few
CASSPLESGKNTEAFF
TGTGCCAGCAGCCCCTTGGAGTCTGGGAAGAACACTGAAGCTTTCTTT
>TRBJ2-7|TRBV3-1|NA|NA
CASSRITQGAYSPYEQYF
TGTGCCAGCAGCCGAATTACCCAGGGCGCCTATTCTCCCTACGAGCAGTACTTC
>TRBJ2-2|TRBV30|NA|NA
CAWISRAYTGELFF
TGTGCCTGGATTTCGCGGGCATACACCGGGGAGCTGTTTTTT
>TRBJ2-1|TRBV5-1|TRBD1|few
CASSLSGQGRDEQFF
TGCGCCAGCAGCCTGTCGGGACAGGGTCGGGATGAGCAGTTCTTC
>TRBJ2-5|TRBV2|NA|many
CASRQGTTRGTQYF
TGTGCCAGCAGACAGGGGACTACCCGAGGGACCCAGTACTTC
>TRBJ2-5|TRBV10-2|TRBD2|NA
CASSEPGASGTTQYF
TGCGCCAGCAGTGAGCCAGGGGCTAGCGGGACGACCCAGTACTTC
>TRBJ2-1|TRBV24-1|TRBD2|NA
CATSDLSGRARNEQFF
TGTGCCACCAGTGATCTTAGCGGGAGGGCCAGGAATGAGCAGTTCTTC
>TRBJ2-1|TRBV7-7|NA|many
CASSLGGPGWAGEQFF
TGTGCCAGCAGCCTAGGGGGCCCGGGTTGGGCGGGGGAGCAGTTCTTC
>TRBJ2-4|TRBV12-3/TRBV12-4|TRBD2|many
CASGTSLTKNIQYF
TGTGCCAGCGGGACTAGTTTAACCAAAAACATTCAGTACTTC
>TRBJ2-1|TRBV7-3|NA|many
CASSYRGGLNEQFF
TGTGCCAGCAGCTATAGGGGAGGCCTCAATGAGCAGTTCTTC
>TRBJ2-3|TRBV30|NA|many
CAWSVGSANTDTQYF
TGTGCCTGGAGTGTAGGGTCAGCAAACACAGATACGCAGTATTTT